The clone carrying this TCR beta chain was seen only a few times. Trimming left V 0 bases short and J 7 bases short, with 14 bases between. CDR1 and CDR2 (germline): SGDLS, YYNGEE. The CDR3 spans 14 residues. The entry originates in a study of T cell responses to AZD1222 COVID-19 vaccine. Profiling relied on immunoSEQ multiplex PCR, and the TCRdb table lists in-frame clones only, not all of them. There are about 97,000 clones in the sample; 75% to 90% occur only once, and 7.5% lies in the top ten. This receptor was taken from an adult in good health. The chain uses TRBV9 and TRBJ2-7; D tentatively fits TRBD1 or TRBD2 (6 bases each). The sequences come from peripheral blood, collected on day 0 of AZD1222 vaccination. The CDR3 DNA follows: TGTGCCAGCAGCGTAGAGGGGGGAACTGGAGAGCAGTACTTC. This codes for CASSVEGGTGEQYF.